These 24 T cell receptor beta chains were all obtained from the same sample, sequenced in a study of monozygotic twins with inflammatory bowel disease. TCRdb reprocessed the 5' RACE reads and stores each CDR3 protein as one record, lacking DNA. Its table records around 140,000 distinct CDR3 sequences. The specimen was blood. These receptors were obtained from a human donor with ulcerative colitis or Crohn's disease, or a healthy co-twin of an affected twin (not recorded which).

The chain links TRBV5-1 to TRBJ2-2; checking the TCRdb D call of TRBD1 is not possible without DNA. The CDR3 has 15 residues. CDR1 is SGHRS and CDR2 is YFSETQ in the germline V gene. This CDR3 reads CASSSDRTNTGELFF.

The gene calls are TRBV9 and TRBJ2-3; TCRdb's D gene call, TRBD2, goes unchecked for lack of DNA. Germline V CDR1 and CDR2: SGDLS, YYNGEE. CDR3 length: 16 amino acids. The CDR3 here is CASSLIAGAPTDTQYF.

This chain connects TRBV7-9 to TRBJ2-3; TCRdb gives TRBD1 as the D gene, but with no DNA this cannot be confirmed. Germline loops: CDR1 SEHNR, CDR2 FQNEAQ (reference sequence). The CDR3 loop spans 16 amino acids. CDR3 loop: CASSFGTLRVTDTQYF.

V is TRBV6-5 and J is TRBJ2-5; there is no DNA to check the TCRdb D call of TRBD1. The CDR3 totals 14 residues. The germline V gene has CDR1 MNHEY and CDR2 SVGAGI. CDR3 sequence reads: CASSYAEGGKTQYF.

The chain combines TRBV15 with TRBJ2-1. The CDR3 has 13 amino acids. CDR1 and CDR2 (germline): LNHNV, YYDKDF (reference sequence). CDR3 sequence reads: CAASHSFNNEQFF.

This chain uses TRBV14 with TRBJ2-6; no DNA is available, so the TRBD1 call from TCRdb remains unchecked. There are 16 residues in the CDR3. Germline V CDR1 and CDR2: SGHDN, FVKESK. The CDR3 sequence is CASSPLRGSRANVLTF.

The chain links TRBV6-1 to TRBJ1-2; the TRBD1 assignment by TCRdb is unverifiable without DNA. Germline V gene lookup returns CDR1 MNHNS and CDR2 SASEGT. The CDR3 consists of 15 residues. CDR3 amino acids: CASSLHGQAGNGYTF.

The gene calls are TRBV5-1 and TRBJ2-5. This CDR3 spans 15 amino acids. CDR1 SGHRS and CDR2 YFSETQ come from the germline V gene. The CDR3 loop reads CASSTVRVGQETQYF.

This chain joins TRBV19 and TRBJ1-5; the TRBD1 assignment by TCRdb is unverifiable without DNA. Germline V gene lookup returns CDR1 LNHDA and CDR2 SQIVND (reference sequence). CDR3 length: 15 amino acids. CDR3: CASSIGDSSNQPQHF.

The chain recombines TRBV4-3 with TRBJ1-2; lacking DNA, the TRBD1 call made by TCRdb goes unchecked. The CDR3 has 17 residues. Germline CDR1 reads LGHNA; CDR2 reads YSLEER. CDR3 sequence: CASSQDIGARRAYGYTF.

The chain employs TRBV7-9 and TRBJ2-5; the TCRdb call, TRBD1, lacks DNA for checking. The CDR3 extends over 14 amino acids. Germline V gene data show CDR1 as SEHNR and CDR2 as FQNEAQ (reference sequence). CDR3 loop: CASSFRDPRETQYF.

The chain recombines TRBV6-2 or TRBV6-3 with TRBJ2-2. CDR3 length: 12 amino acids. In germline, CDR1 is MNHEY, CDR2 SVGEGT. The CDR3 sequence is CASSVATGELFF.

The chain links TRBV27 to TRBJ2-3; TCRdb lists TRBD2, though no DNA is available to test this call. Germline V gene sequence: CDR1 MNHEY, CDR2 SMNVEV (reference sequence). This CDR3 spans 17 amino acids. This CDR3 is CASTSRGSGGHTDTQYF.

V and J are TRBV7-9 and TRBJ1-4; TCRdb's D gene call, TRBD1, goes unchecked for lack of DNA. The CDR3 is 16 amino acids. Germline CDR1 SEHNR, CDR2 FQNEAQ (reference sequence). The CDR3 is CASSLLAGTGPEKLFF.

This chain links TRBV3-1 with TRBJ2-2; the TRBD1 assignment by TCRdb is unverifiable without DNA. The CDR3 is 16 residues long. Germline V gene lookup returns CDR1 LGHDT and CDR2 YNNKEL (reference sequence). The CDR3 loop is CASSHAPRLNTGELFF.

The chain combines TRBV9 with TRBJ1-4; TCRdb lists TRBD1, though no DNA is available to test this call. This CDR3 comprises 16 residues. Germline CDR1 and CDR2: SGDLS and YYNGEE. The CDR3 sequence is CASSLQGGATSEKLFF.

The V and J genes are TRBV11-1 and TRBJ2-5; the D gene TCRdb calls, TRBD1, cannot be checked with no DNA. Germline values: CDR1 SGHAT, CDR2 FQDESV (reference sequence). The CDR3 is made up of 15 amino acids. CDR3: CASSDRQGREETQYF.

The V gene is TRBV20-1, the J gene TRBJ2-3. The CDR3 covers 14 residues. Germline V gene data show CDR1 as DFQATT and CDR2 as SNEGSKA (reference sequence). The CDR3 here is CSARAAEYTDTQYF.

The chain recombines TRBV11-1 with TRBJ1-1; TCRdb outputs TRBD1, but without DNA this stays unchecked. Germline lookup yields CDR1 SGHAT and CDR2 FQDESV (reference sequence). This CDR3 contains 12 residues. CDR3 sequence: CASSLMGESAFF.

The chain is built from TRBV6-1 and TRBJ2-3; TCRdb proposes TRBD1, but this gene call is untestable without DNA. This CDR3 is built from 14 residues. Germline-derived CDR1 and CDR2 are MNHNS and SASEGT. The CDR3 here is CASRRTVQTDTQYF.

This chain uses TRBV5-1 with TRBJ2-5; checking the TCRdb D call of TRBD1 is not possible without DNA. The CDR3 runs to 15 residues. Germline values: CDR1 SGHRS, CDR2 YFSETQ. This CDR3 is CASSYAGTGGETQYF.

The J gene is TRBJ1-4, the V gene TRBV30; the D call from TCRdb, TRBD1, cannot be confirmed without DNA. CDR3 length: 17 amino acids. Germline V gene sequence: CDR1 GTSNPN, CDR2 SVGIG (reference sequence). The CDR3 reads CAWSGGQGGVTNEKLFF.

This rearrangement joins TRBV7-2 to TRBJ2-7; TCRdb designates TRBD2, a call that cannot be tested without DNA. The germline CDR1 and CDR2 sequences are SGHTA and FQGNSA. CDR3 length: 14 amino acids. The CDR3 here is CASSPLGSGGPLYF.

The chain combines TRBV6-2 or TRBV6-3 with TRBJ2-5; TCRdb's D call, TRBD1, is unchecked because there is no DNA. The CDR3 is made up of 18 amino acids. In germline, CDR1 is MNHEY, CDR2 SVGEGT. The CDR3 sequence is CASSYSFSGTGYQETQYF.